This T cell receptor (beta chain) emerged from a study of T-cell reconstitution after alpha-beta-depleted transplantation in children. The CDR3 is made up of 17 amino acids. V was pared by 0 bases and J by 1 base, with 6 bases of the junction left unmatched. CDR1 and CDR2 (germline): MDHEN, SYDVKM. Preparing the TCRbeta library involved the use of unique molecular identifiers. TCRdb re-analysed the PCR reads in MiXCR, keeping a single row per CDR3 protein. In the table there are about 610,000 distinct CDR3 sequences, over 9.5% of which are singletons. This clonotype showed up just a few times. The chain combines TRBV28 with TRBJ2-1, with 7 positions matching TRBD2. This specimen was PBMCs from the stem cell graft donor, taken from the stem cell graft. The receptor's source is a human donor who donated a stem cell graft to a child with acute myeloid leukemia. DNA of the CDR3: TGTGCCAGCAGTTTATGGGGGGGGAGTCTATCCTACAATGAGCAGTTCTTC. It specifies CASSLWGGSLSYNEQFF.